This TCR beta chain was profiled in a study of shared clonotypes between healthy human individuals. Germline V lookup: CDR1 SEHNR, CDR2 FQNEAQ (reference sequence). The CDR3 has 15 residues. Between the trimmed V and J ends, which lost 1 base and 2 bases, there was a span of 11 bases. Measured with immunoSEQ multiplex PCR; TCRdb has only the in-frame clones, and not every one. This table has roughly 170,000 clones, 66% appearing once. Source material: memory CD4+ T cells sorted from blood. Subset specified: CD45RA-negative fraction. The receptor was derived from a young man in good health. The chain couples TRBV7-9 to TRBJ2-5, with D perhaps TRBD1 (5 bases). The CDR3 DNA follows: TGTGCCAGCAGCTTAGGACAGACGGATCAAGAGACCCAGTACTTC. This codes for CASSLGQTDQETQYF.